Described below is a single T cell receptor beta chain sequence and its context. This sample is part of a study of response to subunit inactivated influenza vaccine. Unmatched junction bases numbered 9, after V lost 0 bases and J lost 4 bases. Germline loops: CDR1 SGHTA, CDR2 FQGTGA. The CDR3 covers 16 residues. TCRdb re-derived calls from the RT-PCR reads in MiXCR, one entry per CDR3 protein. The table lists about 540,000 distinct CDR3 sequences, 20% to 25% of them singletons, with 2.5% to 3% in the top ten. The data also belong to a second study, concerning T cells expressing NK-cell markers. Turning to that study: Template switching by 5'RACE with UMIs generated the TCR beta cDNA. Serological testing identified seven of the eight sequenced donors as HCMV-seropositive and one as seronegative. Sorting was limited to alpha-beta TCR-expressing T cells with an anti-gamma-delta TCR antibody in several experiments. CD8+ T cells in 5 or 6 donors included dominant NKG2C+ clonotypes at roughly 1.0-7.0%. The CD3+CD56-NKG2C+ fraction of a few donors was also led by these clonotypes.

The specimen was CD4+ T cells sorted from PBMCs, collected about 13 days after vaccination. The chain couples TRBV7-3 to TRBJ2-7, with 7 bases matching TRBD2. This clonotype originated in a man aged 45-65 years who received an inactivated influenza vaccine. CDR3 bases: TGTGCCAGCAGCTTAACAGGCGGGAGCCTCCCATACGAGCAGTACTTC. Translated: CASSLTGGSLPYEQYF.